This T cell receptor (beta chain) was sequenced during a study of T-cell memory formation after mild COVID-19 (dated by TCRdb to the early 2020s). Context from the whole study: Most TCR sequence clusters were specific to one of the two donors. Longitudinal TCRalpha and TCRbeta repertoire sequencing tracked T-cell clones expanding and contracting after mild COVID-19 in a couple of donors. Two young, previously healthy adult volunteers made up the cohort, one male and one female. Paper-wide results and their limitations: Clones contracting from day 15 to 85 had balanced CD4/CD8 phenotypes, while a second wave expanding from day 15 to 37 was biased towards CD4+. The study covered only a couple of mild cases, and larger cohorts including severe cases with pre-infection samples were considered necessary. SARS-CoV-2 specificity was not confirmed for the second-wave clones peaking on day 37. Contracting CD4+ clones appeared mostly in the CM and EM memory subsets, whereas CD8+ clones were enriched in EMRA. Some responding clones were detected in pre-infection memory, which suggested that pre-existing cross-reactive memory T cells had joined the SARS-CoV-2 response.

Ficoll-Paque density gradient centrifugation was the method used to isolate PBMCs. This clonotype was recorded a few times. Its cognate antigen has yet to be identified. Base qualities were left out, and no much larger clone turns up one base away. The data were produced on an Illumina NovaSeq 6000. TCRalpha and TCRbeta cDNA libraries were built by 5'RACE with constant-segment primers, adding sample barcodes and unique molecular identifiers. Trizol reagent was used to extract RNA from every sample. Library amplification was performed in two PCR steps, and a second sample barcode and Illumina TruSeq adapters were introduced in the second step. Libraries were sequenced on an Illumina NovaSeq with 2 x 150 bp paired-end reads. The original pipeline was this. Reads were demultiplexed and collapsed into UMI-guided consensus sequences with migec v1.2.7. With mixcr v2.1.11, UMI consensuses were aligned to TRA and TRB V and J templates and assembled into clonotypes. Expanded or contracted clonotypes were those called significant by both edgeR and NoisET, with noise models trained on biological replicates. edgeR calls used a false discovery rate-adjusted p below 0.01 and a log2 fold-change threshold of 1. As an exploratory analysis of dynamics, max-normalized trajectories of the 1000 most abundant clonotypes were examined with PCA combined with hierarchical clustering. Each responding clone was given a CD4 or CD8 phenotype based on the CD4+ and CD8+ repertoires, which had been sequenced separately. TCRdb itself trimmed the public reads at Q25 with fastp, ran MiXCR and retained productive beta chains. Every distinct CDR3 protein forms one entry, paired with its most common genes and DNA. The V and J calls follow TCRdb's processing rather than the paper's. The sample data list about 500,000 distinct CDR3 sequences, and about a fifth of these were observed just once. The top ten hold roughly an eighth of the sample.

Sequenced: PBMCs or a T cell subset sorted from them (not recorded which). The receptor was isolated from an adult woman who had mild COVID-19 (a few samples of this study predate the infection). The sample titles of this study are shuffled in the database, so cell type and time point are left out; the donor was told from shared clones.

In nucleotide form, the sequence is TGTGCCAGCAGTTTAAGATCGGCAGGGCCAGGGGACACTGAAGCTTTCTTT. It specifies CASSLRSAGPGDTEAFF. The chain links TRBV12-3 or TRBV12-4 with TRBJ1-1, and the D gene may be TRBD1, 6 bases matching. The CDR3 runs 17 amino acids, cysteine and phenylalanine included. The retained sequence is limited to the CDR3, 51 bases, with the frame set at the first base. Between the V and J ends, shortened by 2 bases and 3 bases respectively, the junction contains 19 bases.